A single sample is the source of the 23 T cell receptor beta chains below, sequenced in a study of T-cell memory formation after mild COVID-19 (dated by TCRdb to about 2021). The library was generated by 5' RACE. The sample was run on an Illumina NovaSeq 6000. TCRdb applied fastp at Q25 and MiXCR to the public reads, then kept only in-frame beta chains. Entries that share a CDR3 protein sequence are merged under the most common genes and DNA. For this sample the table gives about 140,000 distinct CDR3 sequences, of which more than 13% were detected only once. The ten top clones hold about 26% of the sample. The sample was PBMCs or a T cell subset sorted from them (not recorded which). These receptors were collected from an adult woman who had mild COVID-19 (a few samples of this study predate the infection). The sample titles of this study are shuffled in the database, so cell type and time point are left out; the donor was told from shared clones.

This clonotype came up a few times. The chain is built from TRBV27 and TRBJ1-1; D unresolved. V dropped 5 bases and J dropped 4 bases, with 14 bases sitting between them. Germline loops: CDR1 MNHEY, CDR2 SMNVEV (reference sequence). This CDR3 has 14 residues. Written as DNA, the CDR3 is TGTGCCAGCAGTCTTCTAACGGTGGGCACTGAAGCTTTCTTT. Protein: CASSLLTVGTEAFF.

This clonotype showed up just a few times. The chain joins TRBV5-1 to TRBJ2-7; D gene uncertain. Per the germline V gene, CDR1 is SGHRS and CDR2 is YFSETQ. This CDR3 comprises 15 residues. V shed 6 bases and J shed 3 bases, with 19 bases lying between them. CDR3 residues: CASNPDGEPFYEQYF. The CDR3, as DNA: TGCGCCAGCAACCCGGACGGAGAGCCTTTCTACGAGCAGTACTTC.

This chain connects TRBV11-2 to TRBJ2-7; D is possibly TRBD1 (6 bases). Trimming took 0 bases from V and 2 from J, leaving 11 bases between them. Germline CDR1 and CDR2: SGHAT and FQNNGV. The CDR3 totals 15 residues. The CDR3 DNA reads as TGTGCCAGCAGCTTAGATTGGTCAGGGGCCTACGAGCAGTACTTC. It translates to CASSLDWSGAYEQYF.

There are a few counts of this clonotype. The chain has TRBV23-1 and TRBJ2-1, with D perhaps matching TRBD1 or TRBD2 (6 bases each). TRBV23-1 belongs to the ORF category, with a function that is uncertain. The CDR3 loop spans 14 amino acids. The V and J ends lost 8 bases and 8 bases respectively, with 19 bases between them. This CDR3 reads CASCIRGHGYEQFF. As DNA, the CDR3 is TGCGCCAGCTGTATCCGGGGGCATGGCTATGAGCAGTTCTTC.

This clonotype was seen a few times. This chain uses TRBV28 with TRBJ2-1; D may be TRBD2 (6 bases). The length of the CDR3 is 14 residues. V lost 3 bases and J 5 bases, leaving 11 bases between the germline ends. Germline CDR1 and CDR2: MDHEN and SYDVKM. CDR3 coding DNA: TGTGCCAGCAGTTTCCTCGGGAGCCACAATGAGCAGTTCTTC. This encodes CASSFLGSHNEQFF.

This clonotype was detected a few times. The rearrangement joins TRBV3-1 to TRBJ2-3; a weak D match, TRBD2 (5 bases). Germline-derived CDR1 and CDR2 are LGHDT and YNNKEL (reference sequence). The V gene lost 0 bases and the J gene lost 3 bases, with 7 bases spanning the gap. There are 14 residues in the CDR3. The CDR3 DNA follows: TGTGCCAGCAGCCAAGAATGGGAGACAGATACGCAGTATTTT. This sequence encodes CASSQEWETDTQYF.

In DNA, the CDR3 is TGTGCCAGCAGCTTAGGGCGCAGGGGCACAGATACGCAGTATTTT. Protein product: CASSLGRRGTDTQYF. The genes are TRBV7-9 and TRBJ2-3, with a possible D match to TRBD1 (5 bases). CDR1 SEHNR and CDR2 FQNEAQ come from the germline V gene (reference sequence). This CDR3 is 15 amino acids long. V was trimmed by 1 base and J by 1 base, leaving 9 bases between them.

This chain joins TRBV5-4 and TRBJ2-7; D might be TRBD2 (5 bases). The germline V and J ends were trimmed by 0 bases and 3 bases, with 13 bases remaining between them. CDR1 and CDR2 (germline): SGHNT, YYREEE (reference sequence). This CDR3 comprises 15 residues. The DNA for the CDR3 is TGTGCCAGCAGCTTGGGTCGTGACTACTACTACGAGCAGTACTTC. Its translation is CASSLGRDYYYEQYF. The variable domain in full, completed from reference TRBV5-4 and TRBJ2-7, reads ETGVTQSPTHLIKTRGQQVTLRCSSQSGHNTVSWYQQALGQGPQFIFQYYREEENGRGNFPPRFSGLQFPNYSSELNVNALELDDSALYLCASSLGRDYYYEQYFGPGTRLTVT.

This clonotype was detected a few times. V is TRBV4-1 and J is TRBJ1-3; D is unclear. Trimming pared 0 bases from V and 3 bases from J, leaving 12 bases between. The CDR3 length is 16 residues. Germline V gives CDR1 MGHRA, CDR2 YSYEKL. This CDR3 is CASSQDETGYGNTIYF. For the CDR3, the DNA is TGCGCCAGCAGCCAAGATGAGACGGGGTATGGAAACACCATATATTTT.

The chain uses TRBV7-8 and TRBJ2-1; 12 bases line up with TRBD2. Germline-derived CDR1 and CDR2 are SGHVS and FQNEAQ. V lost 6 bases, J lost 9 bases, and 12 bases stayed unmatched. The CDR3 covers 16 residues. The CDR3 bases are TGTGCCAGCAGTCGACTAGCGGGAGAGGTTAGGAGTGAGCAGTTCTTC. It specifies CASSRLAGEVRSEQFF.

This clonotype is a singleton in its sample. The J gene is TRBJ2-1, the V gene TRBV24-1, with 7 bases identical to TRBD2. CDR3 length: 14 residues. Looked up from germline, CDR1 is KGHDR and CDR2 is SFDVKD. V gave up 0 bases and J gave up 12 bases; unmatched junction bases: 7. This chain's CDR3 is CATSDLQSGRGQFF. The CDR3 DNA sequence: TGTGCCACCAGTGATTTGCAGAGTGGGAGGGGGCAGTTCTTC.

In its sample, this clonotype was seen a few times. The rearrangement uses TRBV7-6 and TRBJ2-1, with 13 bases aligning to TRBD2. Per the germline V gene, CDR1 is SGHVS and CDR2 is FNYEAQ. J lost 5 bases, V lost 5 bases, and 6 bases had no gene match. CDR3 size: 16 residues. CDR3 nucleotide sequence: TGTGCCAGCAGCCGGGGACTAGCGGGGATCAACAATGAGCAGTTCTTC. Amino acids: CASSRGLAGINNEQFF.

The chain recombines TRBV7-3 with TRBJ2-1; 10 positions agree with TRBD1. The CDR3 totals 16 residues. Germline CDR1 and CDR2: SGHTA and FQGTGA. V gave up 1 base and J gave up 4 bases; unmatched junction bases: 4. This CDR3 is CASSLKDRGSYNEQFF. In DNA form, the CDR3 reads TGTGCCAGCAGCTTAAAGGACAGGGGGTCATACAATGAGCAGTTCTTC.

This clonotype was seen a handful of times. This chain links TRBV7-8 with TRBJ2-1; possibly TRBD1 for D (8 bases). V dropped 6 bases and J dropped 5 bases, with 17 bases sitting between them. CDR3 length equals 15 residues. The germline V gene has CDR1 SGHVS and CDR2 FQNEAQ. The CDR3 is CASSPDRGGDNEQFF. As DNA, the CDR3 is TGTGCCAGCAGTCCCGACAGGGGAGGGGACAATGAGCAGTTCTTC.

This clonotype was detected many times. The chain links TRBV5-1 to TRBJ1-1; D gene ambiguous. CDR1 is SGHRS and CDR2 is YFSETQ in the germline V gene. The length of the CDR3 is 13 residues. Trimming took 0 bases from V and 4 from J, leaving 7 bases between them. The CDR3 region is CASSLVSGTEAFF. The DNA for the CDR3 is TGCGCCAGCAGCTTGGTGTCAGGCACTGAAGCTTTCTTT. The full variable domain, in which reference TRBV5-1 and TRBJ1-1 provide the parts outside the CDR3, is KAGVTQTPRYLIKTRGQQVTLSCSPISGHRSVSWYQQTPGQGLQFLFEYFSETQRNKGNFPGRFSGRQFSNSRSEMNVSTLELGDSALYLCASSLVSGTEAFFGQGTRLTVV.

J is TRBJ2-1 and V is TRBV29-1, with unresolved D. V shed 3 bases and J shed 2 bases, with 8 bases lying between them. Germline CDR1 reads SQVTM; CDR2 reads ANQGSEA. The CDR3 extends over 13 amino acids. The CDR3 protein is CSVDDSPYNEQFF. The CDR3 nucleotides are TGCAGCGTTGACGACTCTCCCTACAATGAGCAGTTCTTC.

The chain uses TRBV20-1 and TRBJ1-2; TRBD1 matches at 8 bases. With 2 bases clipped from V and 7 bases from J, the junction kept 12 bases outside the gene matches. Germline CDR1 reads DFQATT; CDR2 reads SNEGSKA (reference sequence). This CDR3 has 15 residues. The CDR3 DNA follows: TGCAGTGCTAGATGCCCGGACAGGGATGTTGGTGGCTACACCTTC. Amino acid sequence: CSARCPDRDVGGYTF.

This clonotype was seen many times. The chain recombines TRBV15 with TRBJ2-3; unclear D gene. Germline CDR1 reads LNHNV; CDR2 reads YYDKDF (reference sequence). Trimming stripped 0 bases from V and 6 bases from J, with 10 bases between. This CDR3 comprises 14 residues. The DNA for the CDR3 is TGTGCCACCAGCAGAGAGCTAGTAAGGGATACGCAGTATTTT. Protein sequence: CATSRELVRDTQYF.

This clonotype was observed a handful of times. The V call is TRBV6-5, the J call TRBJ2-7; TRBD2 agrees at 14 bases. Germline V gene data show CDR1 as MNHEY and CDR2 as SVGAGI. The J segment lost 5 bases and the V segment lost 7 bases, leaving 7 bases of the junction unmatched. The CDR3 covers 15 residues. CDR3 sequence: CASTDRTSGRHEQYF. The CDR3 nucleotides read TGTGCCAGCACCGATCGGACTAGCGGGAGGCACGAGCAGTACTTC.

This chain joins TRBV7-9 and TRBJ2-2, with D unresolved. V lost 5 bases and J 1 base, leaving 8 bases between the germline ends. Germline CDR1 and CDR2: SEHNR and FQNEAQ (reference sequence). This CDR3 has 14 amino acids. The CDR3 DNA follows: TGTGCCAGCAGCCATTCCCTGAACACCGGGGAGCTGTTTTTT. It codes for CASSHSLNTGELFF. The variable domain in full, with the rest retrieved from reference TRBV7-9 and TRBJ2-2, is DTGVSQNPRHKITKRGQNVTFRCDPISEHNRLYWYRQTLGQGPEFLTYFQNEAQLEKSRLLSDRFSAERPKGSFSTLEIQRTEQGDSAMYLCASSHSLNTGELFFGEGSRLTVL.

V gene TRBV5-5 combines with J gene TRBJ2-7; possibly TRBD1 or TRBD2 for D (5 bases each). Germline-derived CDR1 and CDR2 are SGHKS and YYEKEE (reference sequence). The CDR3 is 14 amino acids. Trimming shortened V by 5 bases and J by 3 bases, and 15 bases separated the two germline ends. The CDR3 DNA is TGTGCCAGCAGACCGGGGACGTATGGCTACGAGCAGTACTTC. Translating it yields CASRPGTYGYEQYF.

The V and J genes are TRBV4-1 and TRBJ1-1; 7 bases match TRBD1. This CDR3 is built from 15 residues. The trim removed 1 base at V and 7 bases at J, leaving 9 bases unmatched. Looked up from germline, CDR1 is MGHRA and CDR2 is YSYEKL. The DNA of the CDR3 is TGCGCCAGCAGCCAAGTGATAGGGGGCCAATTTGAAGCTTTCTTT. It encodes CASSQVIGGQFEAFF.

This clonotype occurred many times. The V gene is TRBV7-9, the J gene TRBJ2-7; the match to TRBD1 covers 7 bases. The CDR3 has 16 residues. CDR1 is SEHNR and CDR2 is FQNEAQ in the germline V gene (reference sequence). Unmatched junction bases numbered 13, after V lost 5 bases and J lost 3 bases. DNA of the CDR3: TGTGCCAGCAGCCCAAAAGGGACAGTGAAACACTACGAGCAGTACTTC. The encoded protein is CASSPKGTVKHYEQYF.